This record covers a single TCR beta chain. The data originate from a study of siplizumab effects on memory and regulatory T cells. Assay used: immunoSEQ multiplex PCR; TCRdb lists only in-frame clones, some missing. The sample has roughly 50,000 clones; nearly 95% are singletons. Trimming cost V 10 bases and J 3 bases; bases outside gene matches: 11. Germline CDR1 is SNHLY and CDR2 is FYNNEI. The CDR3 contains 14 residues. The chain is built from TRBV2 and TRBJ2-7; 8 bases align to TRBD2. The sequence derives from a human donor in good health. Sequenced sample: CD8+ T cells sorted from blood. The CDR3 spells CATSPRAGVYEQYF. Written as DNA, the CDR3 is TGTGCCACCAGCCCCCGAGCGGGAGTCTACGAGCAGTACTTC.